The rows below give T cell receptor beta chains drawn from one sample of a study of control samples from healthy donors and cancer patients. Assay used: immunoSEQ multiplex PCR; TCRdb lists only in-frame clones, some missing. The data show some 79,000 clones, more than 85% seen once. Sequenced sample: PBMCs. The receptor set was obtained from a woman aged 40 to 50 with lung cancer. CDR3s include the opening cysteine and the closing phenylalanine or tryptophan. The D gene is left open where the match is weak. The listing skips clone size in some rows; elsewhere it reads once, few, many or a size class.

CDR3 DNA: TGCAGCGTTGCGGGGACCGGTCAGCCCCAGCATTTT; CDR3 protein: CSVAGTGQPQHF; D gene: -; V gene: TRBV29-1; clone size: -; J gene: TRBJ1-5
CDR3 DNA: TGTGCCAGCAGCCGTAGGACAGGGCAAGAGACCCAGTACTTC; CDR3 protein: CASSRRTGQETQYF; D gene: TRBD1; V gene: TRBV11-2; clone size: -; J gene: TRBJ2-5
CDR3 DNA: TGTGCCAGCGTCCCGGGGGAGGGCAATCAGCCCCAGCATTTT; CDR3 protein: CASVPGEGNQPQHF; D gene: -; V gene: TRBV2; clone size: -; J gene: TRBJ1-5
CDR3 DNA: TGTGCCAGCAGTTTACCCAGGGACGAGCAGTACTTC; CDR3 protein: CASSLPRDEQYF; D gene: -; V gene: TRBV28; clone size: -; J gene: TRBJ2-7
CDR3 DNA: TGTGCCAGTAGTCCAGGGGCCGATTACGAGCAGTACTTC; CDR3 protein: CASSPGADYEQYF; D gene: -; V gene: TRBV19; clone size: -; J gene: TRBJ2-7
CDR3 DNA: TGTGCCACCAGCGTATTTGGGGCCACTGAAGCTTTCTTT; CDR3 protein: CATSVFGATEAFF; D gene: -; V gene: TRBV15; clone size: -; J gene: TRBJ1-1
CDR3 DNA: TGTGCCAGTAGTATGGGGGCCGACTATGGCTACACCTTC; CDR3 protein: CASSMGADYGYTF; D gene: -; V gene: TRBV19; clone size: -; J gene: TRBJ1-2
CDR3 DNA: TGTGCCAGTAGTCTCGGGGACAGAAACACTGAAGCTTTCTTT; CDR3 protein: CASSLGDRNTEAFF; D gene: TRBD1; V gene: TRBV19; clone size: -; J gene: TRBJ1-1
CDR3 DNA: TGTGCCAGCAGTACAGCAAACCAGCCCCAGCATTTT; CDR3 protein: CASSTANQPQHF; D gene: -; V gene: TRBV7-2; clone size: -; J gene: TRBJ1-5
CDR3 DNA: TGTGCCAGCTCTGGGGGGGTCTCCTACAATGAGCAGTTCTTC; CDR3 protein: CASSGGVSYNEQFF; D gene: TRBD2; V gene: TRBV2; clone size: -; J gene: TRBJ2-1
CDR3 DNA: TGTGCCAGCTCACCTTCCCCAGGTCTCCTTTCTCAGGATGGCTACACCTTC; CDR3 protein: CASSPSPGLLSQDGYTF; D gene: -; V gene: TRBV18; clone size: -; J gene: TRBJ1-2
CDR3 DNA: TGTGCCAGCAGCCAAGGGACAGCCTATAGCAATCAGCCCCAGCATTTT; CDR3 protein: CASSQGTAYSNQPQHF; D gene: -; V gene: TRBV3-1/TRBV3-2; clone size: once; J gene: TRBJ1-5
CDR3 DNA: TGTGCCAGCAGCCCCCTCGGAGAGACCCAGTACTTC; CDR3 protein: CASSPLGETQYF; D gene: -; V gene: TRBV9; clone size: -; J gene: TRBJ2-5
CDR3 DNA: TGCAGCGCCCGCGGACAGAGCAAACAAGAGACCCAGTACTTC; CDR3 protein: CSARGQSKQETQYF; D gene: -; V gene: TRBV29-1; clone size: once; J gene: TRBJ2-5
CDR3 DNA: TGTGCCAGCAGCCAACCTAACTATGGCTACACCTTC; CDR3 protein: CASSQPNYGYTF; D gene: -; V gene: TRBV3-1/TRBV3-2; clone size: -; J gene: TRBJ1-2
CDR3 DNA: TGTGCCAGCAGCTTGGGGGCAGGGGTCGACGAGCAGTTCTTC; CDR3 protein: CASSLGAGVDEQFF; D gene: -; V gene: TRBV5-6; clone size: -; J gene: TRBJ2-1
CDR3 DNA: TGTGCCAGCTCACTCACGGGAGACTCCTACAATGAGCAGTTCTTC; CDR3 protein: CASSLTGDSYNEQFF; D gene: -; V gene: TRBV18; clone size: once; J gene: TRBJ2-1
CDR3 DNA: TGTGCCAGCAGTTCCCGGGACAGGGACGACGAGCAGTACTTC; CDR3 protein: CASSSRDRDDEQYF; D gene: TRBD1; V gene: TRBV3-1/TRBV3-2; clone size: -; J gene: TRBJ2-7
CDR3 DNA: TGTGCCAGCAGCCTACAGGGGGCCGCCTACGAGCAGTACTTC; CDR3 protein: CASSLQGAAYEQYF; D gene: TRBD1; V gene: TRBV6-5; clone size: -; J gene: TRBJ2-7